This T cell receptor (beta chain) stems from a study of blood T cell repertoires in COVID-19 (dated by TCRdb to about 2020). For the study in its entirety: Collaborator samples came from the United States, Italy and Spain and covered acute and convalescent phases of COVID-19. Nearly every sample came with metadata listing a de-identified subject ID, COVID-19 status, age in years and sex. Subjects who had been exposed to COVID-19, were actively infected with it, or had recovered from it provided the deeply sampled blood TCRbeta repertoires that made up the dataset. The material from the prospective study consisted of cDNA or gDNA derived from T cells, B-cell-depleted T cells, or PBMCs. Samples were obtained from the ongoing ImmuneRACE study (first 160 participants) and from some 1,300 subjects provided by 6 global collaborators. HLA class I and class II types, where available, came from metadata supplied by the sample provider rather than from assay-based typing. The repertoires were released in a freely available public database intended as a resource for research on the immune response to SARS-CoV-2. Study-level results and caveats: The quantity of clinical and demographic metadata differed by source and by participant and was supplied without curation.

The immunoSEQ Assay, a bias-controlled multiplex PCR, was used to amplify TCRbeta CDR3 regions from genomic DNA. As for the original processing: Nucleated cell counts per sample were estimated from amplification of reference gene primers within the assay. To quantify the absolute abundance of each unique TCRbeta CDR3 rearrangement, sequence reads were collapsed and filtered. For each sample, productive Simpson clonality was calculated by taking the square root of Simpson's diversity index across productive rearrangements. The table was pulled from immuneACCESS by TCRdb, which kept in-frame rearrangements only. Such tables lose some clones; where checked, under half of the loss comes from unresolved V genes, and the rest has no known cause. V and J calls and clone size are those listed in that table; D and trimming were worked out from the DNA. The sample data list around 260,000 clones, and roughly 80% of these were observed just once. The top ten clones comprise around 14% of the sample.

The germline V gene sets CDR1 to MNHNS and CDR2 to SASEGT. Here V drops 3 bases and J drops 6 bases, and the junction holds 10 bases not matched to any gene. Its CDR3 holds 16 amino acids, cysteine through phenylalanine. The DNA shown is the 48-base CDR3, in frame from base 1. As to this clone: Its antigen remains unidentified. Per-base quality was not reported, and no clone a single base away is much larger than it.

At one collaborating source in Seattle, patients were enrolled during active infection and were followed longitudinally through the course of disease. Each collaborating institution followed its own protocols to collect whole blood in K2EDTA tubes. For TCRbeta analysis, collaborator samples were shipped as frozen whole blood, as isolated PBMCs, or as DNA extracted from either sample type. Recombination connected TRBV6-1 to TRBJ1-1; TRBD1 fits 10 bases in the junction. Sequenced: peripheral blood. The receptor comes from a person between 65 and 80 years old with COVID-19, enrolled during active disease. The CDR3 amino acid sequence is: CASSDDSTGGISEAFF. Here is the DNA: TGTGCCAGCAGTGATGATTCGACAGGGGGCATCTCTGAAGCTTTCTTT.